This T cell receptor beta chain was captured by sequencing in a study of T cell changes during pregnancy in multiple sclerosis. The table came from immunoSEQ multiplex PCR; TCRdb's copy has only in-frame clones and leaves some out. The sample yields fewer than 40,000 clones, 94% seen once. The CDR3 is 16 residues long. Trimming stripped 0 bases from V and 0 bases from J, with 9 bases between. Germline values: CDR1 SGHRS, CDR2 YFSETQ. J is TRBJ1-4 and V is TRBV5-1, with D unclear. The source material was CD4+ T cells from peripheral blood mononuclear cells, sampled after pregnancy. The receptor comes from a female donor with multiple sclerosis, enrolled in a pregnancy study. Here the CDR3 DNA reads TGCGCCAGCAGCTTGGGGCCGCAAACAACTAATGAAAAACTGTTTTTT. It codes for CASSLGPQTTNEKLFF.